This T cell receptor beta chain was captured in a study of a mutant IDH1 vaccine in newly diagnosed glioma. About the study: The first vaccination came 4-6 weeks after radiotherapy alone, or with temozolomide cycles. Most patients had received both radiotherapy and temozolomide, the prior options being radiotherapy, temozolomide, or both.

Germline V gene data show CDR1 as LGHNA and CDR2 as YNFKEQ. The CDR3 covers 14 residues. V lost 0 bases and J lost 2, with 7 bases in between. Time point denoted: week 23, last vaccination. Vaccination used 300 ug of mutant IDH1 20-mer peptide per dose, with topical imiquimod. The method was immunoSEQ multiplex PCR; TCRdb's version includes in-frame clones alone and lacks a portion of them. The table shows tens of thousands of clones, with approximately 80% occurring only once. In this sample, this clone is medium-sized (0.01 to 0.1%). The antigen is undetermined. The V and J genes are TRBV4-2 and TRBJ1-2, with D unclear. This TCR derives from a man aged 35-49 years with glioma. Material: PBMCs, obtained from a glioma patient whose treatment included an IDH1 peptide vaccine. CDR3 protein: CASSQDRANYGYTF. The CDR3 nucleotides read TGTGCCAGCAGCCAAGATCGGGCAAACTATGGCTACACCTTC.